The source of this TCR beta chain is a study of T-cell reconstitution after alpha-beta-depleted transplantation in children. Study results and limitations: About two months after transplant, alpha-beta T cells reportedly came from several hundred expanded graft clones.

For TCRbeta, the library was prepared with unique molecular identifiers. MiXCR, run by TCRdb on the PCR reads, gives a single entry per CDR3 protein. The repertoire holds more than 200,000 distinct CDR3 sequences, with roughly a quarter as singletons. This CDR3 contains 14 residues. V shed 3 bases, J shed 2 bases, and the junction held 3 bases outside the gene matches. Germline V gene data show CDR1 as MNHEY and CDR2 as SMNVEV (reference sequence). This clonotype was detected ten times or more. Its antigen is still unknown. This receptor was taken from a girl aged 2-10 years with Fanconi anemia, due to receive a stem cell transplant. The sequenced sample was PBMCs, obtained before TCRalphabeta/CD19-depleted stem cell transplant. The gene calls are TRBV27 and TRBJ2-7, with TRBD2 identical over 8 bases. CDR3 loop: CASSFGLAPYEQYF. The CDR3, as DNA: TGTGCCAGCAGTTTCGGACTAGCTCCCTACGAGCAGTACTTC.